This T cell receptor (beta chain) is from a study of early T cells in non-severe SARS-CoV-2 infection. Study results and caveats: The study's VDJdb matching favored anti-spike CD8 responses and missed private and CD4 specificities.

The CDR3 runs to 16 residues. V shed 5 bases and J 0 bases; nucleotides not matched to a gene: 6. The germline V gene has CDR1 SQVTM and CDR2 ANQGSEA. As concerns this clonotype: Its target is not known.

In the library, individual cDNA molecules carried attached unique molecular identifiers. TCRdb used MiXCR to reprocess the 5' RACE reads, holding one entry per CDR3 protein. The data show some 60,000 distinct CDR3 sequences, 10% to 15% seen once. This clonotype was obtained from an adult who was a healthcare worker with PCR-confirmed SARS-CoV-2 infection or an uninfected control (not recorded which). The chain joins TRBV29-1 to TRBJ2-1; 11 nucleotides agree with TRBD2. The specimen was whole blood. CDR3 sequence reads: CSVTGTSGSSYNEQFF. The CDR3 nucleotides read TGCAGCGTTACTGGGACTAGCGGTAGCTCCTACAATGAGCAGTTCTTC.